This entry is about one TCR beta chain. The antigen is undetermined. CDR3 length: 13 amino acids. Trimming removed 4 bases at V and 7 bases at J, with 11 bases between. Germline V gene lookup returns CDR1 LNHDA and CDR2 SQIVND (reference sequence). What was sequenced were expressed TCRB transcripts, since all of the isolated RNA had been reverse transcribed. Sequencing used immunoSEQ multiplex PCR; TCRdb keeps in-frame clones, though not all of them. The table lists about 270,000 clones, roughly an eighth of them singletons. The entry originates in a study of beta chain features in type 1 diabetes. Study-wide background: Examined across all samples were some 110,000,000 sorted cells.

Study outcomes and limitations: Moderately but significantly shorter TCRB CDR3s were found in Type 1 diabetes patients in all four CD4+ subsets. Comparison showed that naive, central memory and Treg TCRB repertoires appeared more similar among patients than among healthy donors. There were fewer insertions and more deletions at the VDJ junctions of type 1 diabetes patients.

This chain connects TRBV19 to TRBJ1-5; a weak D match, TRBD1 (5 bases). This TCR was recovered from a man between 25 and 39 years old with type 1 diabetes. The sample comprised naive CD4+ T cells from blood. CDR3 DNA sequence: TGTGCCAGTAGTACAGGGCTCTCGCAGCCCCAGCATTTT. Its protein is CASSTGLSQPQHF.